The 15 T cell receptor beta chains below come from one sample, sequenced in a study of blood T cells in healthy people across ages. A sample-barcoded 5' primer and a J-beta primer mix were used in a second PCR of roughly 6 to 11 cycles. TCRdb ran MiXCR on the 5' RACE reads and lists one entry per CDR3 protein. In the table there are some 780,000 distinct CDR3 sequences, 56% of which are singletons. Sequenced input: blood. All receptors come from a man in his forties or fifties in good health.

This clonotype was seen once. The chain carries TRBV3-1 and TRBJ1-5; D is possibly TRBD1 (5 bases). The CDR3 runs to 15 residues. V was shortened by 0 bases and J by 3 bases, with 9 bases between the two germline ends. Germline V CDR1 and CDR2: LGHDT, YNNKEL (reference sequence). CDR3 in amino acids: CASSQDARANQPQHF. The CDR3 nucleotides are TGTGCCAGCAGCCAAGATGCCAGGGCCAATCAGCCCCAGCATTTT.

CDR3 nucleotide sequence: TGTGCCAGCTCACCACCGGGGACGGGGATTCAGTACTTC. Protein: CASSPPGTGIQYF. The chain uses TRBV18 and TRBJ2-4; D possibly matches TRBD1 or TRBD2 (5 bases each). CDR3 length: 13 amino acids. The germline V gene has CDR1 KGHSH and CDR2 LQKENI. V was trimmed by 0 bases and J by 10 bases, leaving 10 bases between them.

This clonotype was seen a handful of times. The V and J genes are TRBV5-1 and TRBJ2-7; D is perhaps TRBD2 (6 bases). V dropped 0 bases and J dropped 5 bases, with 15 bases sitting between them. CDR3 length equals 15 residues. CDR1 SGHRS and CDR2 YFSETQ come from the germline V gene. DNA of the CDR3: TGCGCCAGCAGCTTGGTTGGAGGGTTTCGGGACGAGCAGTACTTC. It yields the protein CASSLVGGFRDEQYF.

CDR3 sequence: CASTKESGDTQYF. Here the CDR3 DNA reads TGTGCCAGCACCAAAGAAAGCGGAGATACGCAGTATTTT. The gene calls are TRBV3-1 and TRBJ2-3; D may be TRBD2 (5 bases). V lost 7 bases, J lost 5 bases, and 13 bases lay in between. The CDR3 loop spans 13 amino acids. The germline V gene encodes CDR1 LGHDT and CDR2 YNNKEL (reference sequence).

The sample holds a few counts of this clonotype. V gene TRBV7-6 combines with J gene TRBJ2-3, with 7 bases identical to TRBD2. The CDR3 is made up of 18 amino acids. The germline V gene has CDR1 SGHVS and CDR2 FNYEAQ. V was clipped by 5 bases and J by 0 bases; unmatched bases: 14. The CDR3 protein is CASSVLPTSGASTDTQYF. Here the CDR3 DNA reads TGTGCCAGCAGCGTACTCCCCACCAGCGGGGCAAGCACAGATACGCAGTATTTT. Full variable domain (rest looked up from reference TRBV7-6 and TRBJ2-3): GAGVSQSPRYKVTKRGQDVALRCDPISGHVSLYWYRQALGQGPEFLTYFNYEAQQDKSGLPNDRFSAERPEGSISTLTIQRTEQRDSAMYRCASSVLPTSGASTDTQYFGPGTRLTVL.

This clonotype was seen only once. The rearrangement links TRBV5-1 to TRBJ2-3; 10 nucleotides agree with TRBD2. Germline assignment: CDR1 SGHRS and CDR2 YFSETQ. After removal of 4 bases from V and 4 bases from J, the junction contained 24 bases not matched to a gene. There are 21 residues in the CDR3. The CDR3 coding sequence is TGCGCCAGCAGCCCCCTCTCGGGTCCCAGCGGGAGGGCCTCTGTCCCAGATACGCAGTATTTT. Its translation: CASSPLSGPSGRASVPDTQYF.

The genes are TRBV27 and TRBJ2-5, with unresolved D. CDR3 length: 15 residues. Trimming shortened V by 3 bases and J by 11 bases, and 22 bases separated the two germline ends. Germline-derived CDR1 and CDR2 are MNHEY and SMNVEV (reference sequence). CDR3: CASSLTRNSVDEQYF. The CDR3 DNA reads as TGTGCCAGCAGTTTGACCAGGAATAGTGTGGATGAGCAGTACTTC.

This chain links TRBV7-9 with TRBJ2-3; no clear D. The CDR3 contains 12 residues. The germline CDR1 and CDR2 sequences are SEHNR and FQNEAQ (reference sequence). Trimming took 2 bases from V and 9 from J, leaving 9 bases between them. The CDR3 loop reads CASSLTDSTQYF. CDR3 coding DNA: TGTGCCAGCAGCTTAACGGATTCAACGCAGTATTTT.

The chain employs TRBV6-5 and TRBJ2-5, with D maybe TRBD1 (6 bases). The CDR3 sequence is 15 residues long. V lost 5 bases to trimming and J lost 0 bases, with 13 bases between them. Per the germline V gene, CDR1 is MNHEY and CDR2 is SVGAGI. The CDR3 nucleotides are TGTGCCAGCAGTCAAACTTGGGACAACCAAGAGACCCAGTACTTC. The encoded protein is CASSQTWDNQETQYF.

This chain connects TRBV20-1 to TRBJ1-1, with no clear D. V lost 5 bases, J lost 1 base, and 2 bases lay in between. CDR1 is DFQATT, CDR2 SNEGSKA, per germline (reference sequence). The CDR3 is made up of 10 amino acids. CDR3 protein: CSAWNTEAFF. The CDR3 DNA is TGCAGTGCTTGGAACACTGAAGCTTTCTTT.

The rearrangement uses TRBV28 and TRBJ2-3, with a weak D call TRBD1 (5 bases). CDR3 length: 15 residues. The V and J ends lost 5 bases and 1 base respectively, with 13 bases between them. CDR1 is MDHEN and CDR2 is SYDVKM in the germline V gene. The DNA of the CDR3 is TGTGCCAGCAGTCCCACAGGCTCGCGCACAGATACGCAGTATTTT. This sequence encodes CASSPTGSRTDTQYF.

The J gene is TRBJ2-1, the V gene TRBV27; 8 bases map to TRBD1. With V trimmed by 5 bases and J by 5 bases, 5 bases remained unmatched. The CDR3 is 14 amino acids. Germline-derived CDR1 and CDR2 are MNHEY and SMNVEV (reference sequence). As DNA, the CDR3 is TGTGCCAGCAGTCCAGACAGGGGAAACAATGAGCAGTTCTTC. Its protein is CASSPDRGNNEQFF.

The CDR3 region has the DNA TGTGCCAGCAGCTTAGACGGACAGGGGGCAGGCATTCAGTACTTC. Translation gives CASSLDGQGAGIQYF. The J gene is TRBJ2-4, the V gene TRBV7-9; 11 bases are shared with TRBD1. The CDR3 has 15 residues. V was clipped by 1 base and J by 9 bases; unmatched bases: 5. Germline V gene sequence: CDR1 SEHNR, CDR2 FQNEAQ (reference sequence).

V and J are TRBV29-1 and TRBJ1-6, with D hard to call. Between the trimmed V and J ends, which lost 4 bases and 3 bases, there was a span of 7 bases. The CDR3 is 13 amino acids. Germline-derived CDR1 and CDR2 are SQVTM and ANQGSEA. The CDR3 coding sequence is TGCAGCGTTGCTACAGACTATAATTCACCCCTCCACTTT. Amino acids: CSVATDYNSPLHF.

The chain links TRBV7-2 to TRBJ1-4; the D is unclear. V was shortened by 8 bases and J by 3 bases, with 16 bases between the two germline ends. Germline V gene sequence: CDR1 SGHTA, CDR2 FQGNSA. The CDR3 extends over 15 amino acids. The CDR3: CASGPLPSANEKLFF. In DNA, the CDR3 is TGTGCCAGCGGCCCCCTTCCCTCAGCTAATGAAAAACTGTTTTTT.